This T cell receptor beta chain was profiled in a study of high-grade serous ovarian cancer treatment subgroups. Overall study context: On average, around 15,000 reads and several thousand unique TCR beta rearrangements were obtained per sample. Findings and caveats of the study: Repertoire similarity ranged about 0.095 to 0.79 between tumors of one patient. Higher neoantigen levels went with greater TCR clonal relatedness. Repertoire analysis covered CDR3 alone, not CDR1 or CDR2.

Repertoires were generated with immunoSEQ multiplex PCR, while TCRdb's copy carries only in-frame clones and drops some. The data hold around 30,000 clones, with under 90% observed a single time. This CDR3 contains 15 residues. The V gene lost 3 bases and the J gene lost 0 bases, with 11 bases spanning the gap. Germline assignment: CDR1 LNHDA and CDR2 SQIVND (reference sequence). This clone came up a few times. Its target is not known. Tumor tissue was taken before any definitive surgery or chemotherapy was given. The sequence was obtained from a human donor with high-grade serous ovarian cancer. The chain employs TRBV19 and TRBJ1-1, with D uncertain. Material: tumor tissue. CDR3 nucleotides: TGTGCCAGTAGTATGCAAGGAGGGTTGAACACTGAAGCTTTCTTT. Translated, it gives CASSMQGGLNTEAFF.